This T cell receptor beta chain was recorded in a study of blood T cell repertoires in COVID-19. About the study: The United States, Italy and Spain were the sources of the acute and convalescent COVID-19 samples. From T cells, B-cell-depleted T cells, or PBMCs came the material, which was cDNA or gDNA.

CDR3 size: 15 residues. From germline, CDR1 is SEHNR and CDR2 FQNEAQ (reference sequence). V lost 8 bases, J lost 5 bases, and 21 bases lay in between. The assay was immunoSEQ multiplex PCR, and TCRdb's table has in-frame clones only and misses some. The data contain about 240,000 clones, about 83% of them singletons. Sequenced sample: peripheral blood. This TCR was recovered from a man older than 75 with acute or convalescent COVID-19. The chain uses TRBV7-9 and TRBJ2-5, with a weak D call TRBD2 (5 bases). DNA of the CDR3: TGTGCCAGCGGAATCAGACTACCCTTTTCCGAGACCCAGTACTTC. The encoded protein is CASGIRLPFSETQYF.